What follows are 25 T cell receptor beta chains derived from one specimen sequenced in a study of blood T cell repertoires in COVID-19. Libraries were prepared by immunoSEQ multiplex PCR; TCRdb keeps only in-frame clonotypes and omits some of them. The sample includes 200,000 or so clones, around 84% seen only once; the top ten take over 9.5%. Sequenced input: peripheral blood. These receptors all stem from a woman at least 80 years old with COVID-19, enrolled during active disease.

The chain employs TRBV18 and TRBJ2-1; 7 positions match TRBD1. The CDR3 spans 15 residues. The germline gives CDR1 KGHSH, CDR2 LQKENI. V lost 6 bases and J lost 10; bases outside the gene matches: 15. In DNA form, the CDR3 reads TGTGCCAGCTCCTCCGGGACAGATTTTTTCCGGGAGCAGTTCTTC. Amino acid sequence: CASSSGTDFFREQFF.

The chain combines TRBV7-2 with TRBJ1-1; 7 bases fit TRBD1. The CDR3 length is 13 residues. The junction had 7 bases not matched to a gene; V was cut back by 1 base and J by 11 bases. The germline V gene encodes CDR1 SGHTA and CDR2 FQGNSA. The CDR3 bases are TGTGCCAGCAGCTTAGGCCAGGGGGTTTCGGCTTTCTTT. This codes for CASSLGQGVSAFF.

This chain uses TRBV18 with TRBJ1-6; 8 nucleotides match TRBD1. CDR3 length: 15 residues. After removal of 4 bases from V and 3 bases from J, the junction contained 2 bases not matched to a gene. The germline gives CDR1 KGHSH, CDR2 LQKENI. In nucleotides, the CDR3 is TGTGCCAGCTCACAGGGACAGGTCTATAATTCACCCCTCCACTTT. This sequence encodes CASSQGQVYNSPLHF.

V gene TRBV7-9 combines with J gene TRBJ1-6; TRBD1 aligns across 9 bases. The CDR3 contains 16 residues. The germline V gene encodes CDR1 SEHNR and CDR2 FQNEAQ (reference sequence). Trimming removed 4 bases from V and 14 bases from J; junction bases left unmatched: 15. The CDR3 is CASSSSSGTGLVALHF. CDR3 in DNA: TGTGCCAGCAGCTCGTCTTCCGGGACAGGGCTGGTGGCCCTCCACTTT.

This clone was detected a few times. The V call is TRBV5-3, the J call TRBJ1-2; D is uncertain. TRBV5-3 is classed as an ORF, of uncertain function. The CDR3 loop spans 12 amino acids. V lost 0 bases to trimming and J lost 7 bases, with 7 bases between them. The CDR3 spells CARSLGSGGYTF. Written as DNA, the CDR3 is TGTGCCAGAAGCTTGGGGTCGGGTGGCTACACCTTC.

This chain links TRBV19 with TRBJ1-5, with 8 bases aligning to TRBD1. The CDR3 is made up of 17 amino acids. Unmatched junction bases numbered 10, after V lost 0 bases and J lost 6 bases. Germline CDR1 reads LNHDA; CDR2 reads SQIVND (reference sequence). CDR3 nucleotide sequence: TGTGCCAGTAGTATAGAGGGGCAGGGGGCATCAAGTCAGCCCCAGCATTTT. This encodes CASSIEGQGASSQPQHF.

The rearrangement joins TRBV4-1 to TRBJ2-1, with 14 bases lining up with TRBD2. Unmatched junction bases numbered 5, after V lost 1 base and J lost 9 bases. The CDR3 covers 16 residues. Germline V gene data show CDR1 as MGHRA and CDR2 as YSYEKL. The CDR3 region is CASSQATSGGAGEQFF. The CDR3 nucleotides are TGCGCCAGCAGCCAAGCGACTAGCGGGGGGGCAGGTGAGCAGTTCTTC.

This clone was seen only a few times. This chain's CDR3 is CSVEVMTGKGPFF. Here the CDR3 DNA reads TGCAGCGTTGAAGTCATGACAGGTAAAGGACCTTTCTTT. V usage is TRBV29-1 and J usage is TRBJ1-1, with D possibly being TRBD1 (6 bases). The V gene lost 1 base and the J gene lost 12 bases, with 18 bases spanning the gap. Germline lookup yields CDR1 SQVTM and CDR2 ANQGSEA. The CDR3 contains 13 residues.

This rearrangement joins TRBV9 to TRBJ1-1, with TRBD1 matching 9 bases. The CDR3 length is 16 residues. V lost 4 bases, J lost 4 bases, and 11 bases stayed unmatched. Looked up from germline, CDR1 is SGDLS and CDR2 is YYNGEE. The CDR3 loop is CASSPRLTGGITEAFF. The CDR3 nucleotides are TGTGCCAGCAGCCCGCGACTCACAGGGGGCATCACTGAAGCTTTCTTT.

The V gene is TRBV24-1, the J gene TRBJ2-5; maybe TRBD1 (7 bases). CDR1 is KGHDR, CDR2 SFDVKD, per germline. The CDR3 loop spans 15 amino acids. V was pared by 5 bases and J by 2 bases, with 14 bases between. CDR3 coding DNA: TGTGCCACCAGTGGAACTGCGGGACAGCAAGAGACCCAGTACTTC. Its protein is CATSGTAGQQETQYF.

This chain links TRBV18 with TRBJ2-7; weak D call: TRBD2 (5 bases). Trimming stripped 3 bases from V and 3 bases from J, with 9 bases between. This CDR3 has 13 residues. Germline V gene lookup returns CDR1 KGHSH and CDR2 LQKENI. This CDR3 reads CASSPYRDYEQYF. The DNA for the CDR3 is TGTGCCAGCTCACCGTACCGGGACTACGAGCAGTACTTC.

The CDR3 loop is CASSLGQGKLNSPLHF. Written as DNA, the CDR3 is TGTGCCAGCAGCTTGGGACAGGGAAAGTTAAATTCACCCCTCCACTTT. V usage is TRBV5-6 and J usage is TRBJ1-6, with 7 bases aligning to TRBD1. V shed 0 bases, J shed 7 bases, and the junction held 7 bases outside the gene matches. Germline values: CDR1 SGHDT, CDR2 YYEEEE. This CDR3 is built from 16 residues.

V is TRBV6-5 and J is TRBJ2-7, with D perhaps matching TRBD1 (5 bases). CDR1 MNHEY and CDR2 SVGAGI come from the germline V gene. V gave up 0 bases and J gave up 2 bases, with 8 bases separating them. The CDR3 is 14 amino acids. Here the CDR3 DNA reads TGTGCCAGCAGTTACTCAGGGGTTACCTACGAGCAGTACTTC. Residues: CASSYSGVTYEQYF.

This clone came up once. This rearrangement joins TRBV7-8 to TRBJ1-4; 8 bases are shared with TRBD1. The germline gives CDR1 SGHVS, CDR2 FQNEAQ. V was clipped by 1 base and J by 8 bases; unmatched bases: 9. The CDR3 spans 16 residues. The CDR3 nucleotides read TGTGCCAGCAGCTTAGTACGGGGCAGGGGGCAAGAAAAACTGTTTTTT. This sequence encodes CASSLVRGRGQEKLFF.

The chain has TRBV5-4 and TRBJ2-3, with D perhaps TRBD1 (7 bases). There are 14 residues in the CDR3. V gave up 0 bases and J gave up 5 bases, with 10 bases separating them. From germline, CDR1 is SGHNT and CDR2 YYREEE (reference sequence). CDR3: CASSLDRGGDTQYF. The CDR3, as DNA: TGTGCCAGCAGCTTGGACAGGGGAGGAGATACGCAGTATTTT.

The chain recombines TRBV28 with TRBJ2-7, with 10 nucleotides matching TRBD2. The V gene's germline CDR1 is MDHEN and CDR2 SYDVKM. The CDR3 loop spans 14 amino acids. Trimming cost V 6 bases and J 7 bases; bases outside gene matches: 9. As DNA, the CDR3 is TGTGCCAGCAGCACCAGCGGGGGGGCCGATGAGCAGTACTTC. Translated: CASSTSGGADEQYF. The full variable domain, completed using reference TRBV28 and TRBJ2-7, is DVKVTQSSRYLVKRTGEKVFLECVQDMDHENMFWYRQDPGLGLRLIYFSYDVKMKEKGDIPEGYSVSREKKERFSLILESASTNQTSMYLCASSTSGGADEQYFGPGTRLTVT.

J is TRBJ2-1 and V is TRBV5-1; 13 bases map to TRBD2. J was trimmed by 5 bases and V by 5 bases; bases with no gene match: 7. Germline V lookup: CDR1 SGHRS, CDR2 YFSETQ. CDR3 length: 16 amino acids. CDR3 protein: CASRESTSGGNNEQFF. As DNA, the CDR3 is TGCGCCAGCAGGGAATCGACTAGCGGGGGGAACAATGAGCAGTTCTTC.

The CDR3 DNA reads as TGTGCCAGCAGTCTGAGGACAGGGAACTTCATATATTTT. Amino acid sequence: CASSLRTGNFIYF. V is TRBV28 and J is TRBJ1-3, with 8 bases matching TRBD1. J was trimmed by 12 bases and V by 5 bases; bases with no gene match: 9. The CDR3 loop spans 13 amino acids. CDR1 and CDR2 (germline): MDHEN, SYDVKM.

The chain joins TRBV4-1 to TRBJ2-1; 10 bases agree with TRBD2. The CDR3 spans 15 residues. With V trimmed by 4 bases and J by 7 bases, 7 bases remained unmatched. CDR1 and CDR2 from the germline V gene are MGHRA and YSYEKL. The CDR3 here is CASSLRAGGRNEQFF. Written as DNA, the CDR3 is TGCGCCAGCAGCCTTCGAGCGGGGGGGCGGAATGAGCAGTTCTTC.

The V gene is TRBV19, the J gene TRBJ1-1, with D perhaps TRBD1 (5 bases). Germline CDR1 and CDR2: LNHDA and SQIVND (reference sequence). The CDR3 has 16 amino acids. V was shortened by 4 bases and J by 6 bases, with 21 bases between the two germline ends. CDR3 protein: CASSTPRVATGPEAFF. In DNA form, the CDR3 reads TGTGCCAGTAGTACCCCCAGGGTGGCAACTGGGCCTGAAGCTTTCTTT.

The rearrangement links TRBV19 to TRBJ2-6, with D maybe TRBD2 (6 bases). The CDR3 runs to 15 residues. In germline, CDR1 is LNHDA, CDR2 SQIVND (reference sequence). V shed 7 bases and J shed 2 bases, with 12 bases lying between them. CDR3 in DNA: TGTGCCAGTACCCTGGGGGGAGCTGGGGCCAACGTCCTGACTTTC. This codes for CASTLGGAGANVLTF.

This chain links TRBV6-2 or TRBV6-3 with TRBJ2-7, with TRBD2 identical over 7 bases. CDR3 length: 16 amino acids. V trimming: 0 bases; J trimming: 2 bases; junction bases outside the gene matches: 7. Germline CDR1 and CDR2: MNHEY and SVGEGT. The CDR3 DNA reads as TGTGCCAGCAGTTACTCAACGGGGGGAACTCCCTACGAGCAGTACTTC. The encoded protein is CASSYSTGGTPYEQYF.

The chain's CDR3 is CASSLGPEMEPQHF. The CDR3 region has the DNA TGTGCCAGCAGCTTAGGGCCTGAAATGGAGCCCCAGCATTTT. The chain carries TRBV7-8 and TRBJ1-5; D remains ambiguous. V gave up 1 base and J gave up 8 bases, with 12 bases separating them. Germline CDR1 SGHVS, CDR2 FQNEAQ. There are 14 residues in the CDR3.

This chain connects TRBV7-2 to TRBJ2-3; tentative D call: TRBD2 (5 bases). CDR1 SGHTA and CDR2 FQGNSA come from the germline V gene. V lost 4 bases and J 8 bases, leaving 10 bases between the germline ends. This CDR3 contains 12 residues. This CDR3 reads CASSSLRVTQYF. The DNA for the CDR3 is TGTGCCAGCAGCTCATTGAGGGTTACGCAGTATTTT.

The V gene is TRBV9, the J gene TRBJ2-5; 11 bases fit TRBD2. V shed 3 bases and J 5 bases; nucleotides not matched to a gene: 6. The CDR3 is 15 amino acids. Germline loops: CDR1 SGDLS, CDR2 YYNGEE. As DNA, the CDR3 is TGTGCCAGCAGCGGTAGCGGGGGGGTTTGGGAGACCCAGTACTTC. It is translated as CASSGSGGVWETQYF.